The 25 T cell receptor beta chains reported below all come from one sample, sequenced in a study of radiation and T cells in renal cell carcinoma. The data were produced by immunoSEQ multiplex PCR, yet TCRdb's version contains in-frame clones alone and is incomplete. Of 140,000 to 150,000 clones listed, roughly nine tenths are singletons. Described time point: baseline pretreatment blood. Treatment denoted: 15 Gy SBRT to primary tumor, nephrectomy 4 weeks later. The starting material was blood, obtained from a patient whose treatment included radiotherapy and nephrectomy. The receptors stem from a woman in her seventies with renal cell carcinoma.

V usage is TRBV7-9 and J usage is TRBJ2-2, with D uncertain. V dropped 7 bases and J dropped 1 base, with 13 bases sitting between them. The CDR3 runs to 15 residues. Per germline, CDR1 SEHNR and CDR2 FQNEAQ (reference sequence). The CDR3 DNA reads TGTGCCAGCACGGCTGCAGGAGAGAACACCGGGGAGCTGTTTTTT. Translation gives CASTAAGENTGELFF.

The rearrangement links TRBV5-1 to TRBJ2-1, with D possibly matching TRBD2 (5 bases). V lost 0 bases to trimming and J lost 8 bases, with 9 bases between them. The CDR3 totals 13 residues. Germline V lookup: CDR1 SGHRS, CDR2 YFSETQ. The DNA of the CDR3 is TGCGCCAGCAGCTTGGCCGGGGTCGATGAGCAGTTCTTC. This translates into CASSLAGVDEQFF.

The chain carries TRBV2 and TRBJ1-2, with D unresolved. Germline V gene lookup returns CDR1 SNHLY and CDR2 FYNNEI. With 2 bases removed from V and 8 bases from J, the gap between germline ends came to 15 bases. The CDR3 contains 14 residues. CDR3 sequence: CASSETPSAVGYTF. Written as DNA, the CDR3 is TGTGCCAGCAGTGAAACCCCCTCCGCAGTAGGCTACACCTTC.

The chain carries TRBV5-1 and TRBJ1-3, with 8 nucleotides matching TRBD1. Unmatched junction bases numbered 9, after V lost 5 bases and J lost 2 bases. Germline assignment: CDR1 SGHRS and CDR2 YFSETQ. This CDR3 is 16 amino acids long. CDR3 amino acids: CASRDGQGLAGNTIYF. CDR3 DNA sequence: TGCGCCAGCAGGGACGGACAGGGTTTAGCTGGAAACACCATATATTTT.

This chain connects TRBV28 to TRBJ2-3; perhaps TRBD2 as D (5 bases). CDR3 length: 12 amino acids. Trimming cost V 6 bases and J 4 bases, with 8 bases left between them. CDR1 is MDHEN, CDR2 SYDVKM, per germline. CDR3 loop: CASSEGSDTQYF. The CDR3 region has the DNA TGTGCCAGCAGCGAGGGCTCAGATACGCAGTATTTT.

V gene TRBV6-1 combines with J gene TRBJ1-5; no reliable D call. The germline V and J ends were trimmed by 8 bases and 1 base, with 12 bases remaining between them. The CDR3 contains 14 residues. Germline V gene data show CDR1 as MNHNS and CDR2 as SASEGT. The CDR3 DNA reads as TGTGCCAGCTCCAGGCCGGGGAGCAATCAGCCCCAGCATTTT. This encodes CASSRPGSNQPQHF.

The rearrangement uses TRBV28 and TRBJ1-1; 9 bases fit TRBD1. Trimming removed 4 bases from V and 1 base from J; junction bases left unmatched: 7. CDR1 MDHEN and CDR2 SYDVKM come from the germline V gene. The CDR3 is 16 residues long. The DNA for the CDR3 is TGTGCCAGCAGTTCAATAGGGACAGGGAGGAACACTGAAGCTTTCTTT. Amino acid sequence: CASSSIGTGRNTEAFF.

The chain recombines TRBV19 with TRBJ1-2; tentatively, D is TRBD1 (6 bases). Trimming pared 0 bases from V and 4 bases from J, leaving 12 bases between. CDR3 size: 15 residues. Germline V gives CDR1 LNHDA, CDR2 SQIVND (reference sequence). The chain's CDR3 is CASSIDTGLFYGYTF. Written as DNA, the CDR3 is TGTGCCAGTAGTATAGACACAGGGCTCTTCTATGGCTACACCTTC.

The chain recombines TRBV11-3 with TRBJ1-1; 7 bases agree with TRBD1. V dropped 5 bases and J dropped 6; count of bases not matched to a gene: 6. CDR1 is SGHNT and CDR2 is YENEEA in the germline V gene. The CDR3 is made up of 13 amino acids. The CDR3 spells CASSPTGWSEAFF. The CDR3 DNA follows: TGTGCCAGCAGCCCGACAGGGTGGTCTGAAGCTTTCTTT.

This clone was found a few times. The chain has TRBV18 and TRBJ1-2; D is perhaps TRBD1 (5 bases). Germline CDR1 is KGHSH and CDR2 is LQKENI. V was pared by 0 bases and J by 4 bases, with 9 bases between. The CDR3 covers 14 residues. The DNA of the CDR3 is TGTGCCAGCTCACCACCGACAGAGAGCTATGGCTACACCTTC. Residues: CASSPPTESYGYTF.

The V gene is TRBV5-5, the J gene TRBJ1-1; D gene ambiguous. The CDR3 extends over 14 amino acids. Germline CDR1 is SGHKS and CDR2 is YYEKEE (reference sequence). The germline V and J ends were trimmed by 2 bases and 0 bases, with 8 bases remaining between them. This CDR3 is CASSLGRVNTEAFF. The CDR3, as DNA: TGTGCCAGCAGCTTAGGTAGAGTGAACACTGAAGCTTTCTTT.

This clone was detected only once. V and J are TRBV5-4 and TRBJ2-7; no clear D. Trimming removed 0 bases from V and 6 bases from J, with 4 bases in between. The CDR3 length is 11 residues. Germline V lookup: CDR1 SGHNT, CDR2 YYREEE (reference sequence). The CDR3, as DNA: TGTGCCAGCAGCTTGGGCCGCGAGCAGTACTTC. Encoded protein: CASSLGREQYF.

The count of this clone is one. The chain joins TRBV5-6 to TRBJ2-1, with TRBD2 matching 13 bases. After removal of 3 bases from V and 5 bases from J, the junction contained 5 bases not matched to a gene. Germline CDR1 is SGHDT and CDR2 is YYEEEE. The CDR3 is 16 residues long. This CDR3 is CASSYRTSGGNNEQFF. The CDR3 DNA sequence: TGTGCCAGCAGCTACAGGACTAGCGGGGGAAACAATGAGCAGTTCTTC.

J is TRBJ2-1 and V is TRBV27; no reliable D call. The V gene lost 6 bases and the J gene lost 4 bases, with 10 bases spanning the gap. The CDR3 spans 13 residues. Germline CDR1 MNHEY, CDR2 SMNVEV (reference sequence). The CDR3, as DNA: TGTGCCAGCAGCCCGAGCGTGTACAATGAGCAGTTCTTC. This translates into CASSPSVYNEQFF.

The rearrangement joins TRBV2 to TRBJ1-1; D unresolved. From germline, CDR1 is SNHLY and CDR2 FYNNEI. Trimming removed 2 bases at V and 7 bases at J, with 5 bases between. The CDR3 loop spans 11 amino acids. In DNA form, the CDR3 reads TGTGCCAGCAGTGAACAGTTTGAAGCTTTCTTT. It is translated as CASSEQFEAFF.

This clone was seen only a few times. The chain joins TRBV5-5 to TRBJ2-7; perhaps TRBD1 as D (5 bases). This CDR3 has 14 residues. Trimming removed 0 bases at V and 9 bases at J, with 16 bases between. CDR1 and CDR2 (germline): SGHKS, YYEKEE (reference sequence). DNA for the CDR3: TGTGCCAGCAGCTTGGGACAGTCTTGGTCCGTGCAGTACTTC. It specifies CASSLGQSWSVQYF.

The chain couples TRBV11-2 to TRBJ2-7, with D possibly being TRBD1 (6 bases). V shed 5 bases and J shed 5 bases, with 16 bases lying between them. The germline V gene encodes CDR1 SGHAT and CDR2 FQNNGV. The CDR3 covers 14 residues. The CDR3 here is CASSTQPGVNEQYF. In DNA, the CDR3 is TGTGCCAGCAGCACTCAGCCAGGGGTAAACGAGCAGTACTTC.

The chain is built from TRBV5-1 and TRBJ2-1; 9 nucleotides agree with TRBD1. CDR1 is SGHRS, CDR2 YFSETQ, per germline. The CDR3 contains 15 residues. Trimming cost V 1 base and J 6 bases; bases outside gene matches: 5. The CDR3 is CASSLLTDRGNEQFF. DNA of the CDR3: TGCGCCAGCAGCTTGCTTACGGACAGGGGCAATGAGCAGTTCTTC. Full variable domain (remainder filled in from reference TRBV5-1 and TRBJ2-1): KAGVTQTPRYLIKTRGQQVTLSCSPISGHRSVSWYQQTPGQGLQFLFEYFSETQRNKGNFPGRFSGRQFSNSRSEMNVSTLELGDSALYLCASSLLTDRGNEQFFGPGTRLTVL.

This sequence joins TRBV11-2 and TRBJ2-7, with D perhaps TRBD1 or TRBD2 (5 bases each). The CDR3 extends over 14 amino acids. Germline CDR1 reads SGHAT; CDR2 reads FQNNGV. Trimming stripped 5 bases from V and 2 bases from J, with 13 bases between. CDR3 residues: CASSPNRGAYEQYF. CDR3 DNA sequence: TGTGCCAGCAGCCCGAATCGGGGCGCCTACGAGCAGTACTTC.

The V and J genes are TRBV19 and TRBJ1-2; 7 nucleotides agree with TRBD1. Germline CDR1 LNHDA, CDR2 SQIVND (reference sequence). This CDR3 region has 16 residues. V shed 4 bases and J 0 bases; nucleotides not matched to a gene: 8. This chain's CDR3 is CASSRGTALANYGYTF. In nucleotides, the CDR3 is TGTGCCAGTAGTAGGGGGACAGCGCTAGCTAACTATGGCTACACCTTC.

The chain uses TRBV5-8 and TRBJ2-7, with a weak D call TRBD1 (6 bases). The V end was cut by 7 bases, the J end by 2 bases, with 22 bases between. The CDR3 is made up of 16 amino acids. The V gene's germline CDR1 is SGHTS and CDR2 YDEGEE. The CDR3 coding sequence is TGTGCCAGCTACCTAATATCCGGACAGTCGGCCTACGAGCAGTACTTC. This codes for CASYLISGQSAYEQYF.

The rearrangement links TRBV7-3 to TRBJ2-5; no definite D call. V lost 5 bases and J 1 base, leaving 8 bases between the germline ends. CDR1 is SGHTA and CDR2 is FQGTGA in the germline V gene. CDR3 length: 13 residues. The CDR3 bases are TGTGCCAGCAGCAGAACACCCCAAGAGACCCAGTACTTC. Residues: CASSRTPQETQYF.

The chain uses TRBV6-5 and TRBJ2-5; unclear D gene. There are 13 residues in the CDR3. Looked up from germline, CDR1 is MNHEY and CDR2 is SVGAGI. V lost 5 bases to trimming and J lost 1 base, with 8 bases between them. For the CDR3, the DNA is TGTGCCAGCAGTCGGAGTAGCCAAGAGACCCAGTACTTC. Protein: CASSRSSQETQYF.

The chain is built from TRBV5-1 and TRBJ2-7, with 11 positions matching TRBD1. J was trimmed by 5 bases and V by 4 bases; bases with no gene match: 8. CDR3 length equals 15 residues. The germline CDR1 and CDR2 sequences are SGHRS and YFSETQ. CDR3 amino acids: CASSLGTGGVHEQYF. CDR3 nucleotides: TGCGCCAGCAGCCTTGGGACAGGGGGTGTCCACGAGCAGTACTTC. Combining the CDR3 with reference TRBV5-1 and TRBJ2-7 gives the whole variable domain KAGVTQTPRYLIKTRGQQVTLSCSPISGHRSVSWYQQTPGQGLQFLFEYFSETQRNKGNFPGRFSGRQFSNSRSEMNVSTLELGDSALYLCASSLGTGGVHEQYFGPGTRLTVT.

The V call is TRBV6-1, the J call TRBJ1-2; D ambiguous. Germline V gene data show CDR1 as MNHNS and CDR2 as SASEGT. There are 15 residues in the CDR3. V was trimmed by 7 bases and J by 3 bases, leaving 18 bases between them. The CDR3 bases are TGTGCCAGCATCCGGGCGGGGAGAACAGACTATGGCTACACCTTC. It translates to CASIRAGRTDYGYTF.